This is a list of T cell receptor beta chains from one sample in a study of blood T cell repertoires in COVID-19. Here immunoSEQ multiplex PCR was the method, and the copy in TCRdb shows in-frame clones only, minus some. The sample contains around 140,000 clones, 88% of which appear only once. What was sequenced was peripheral blood. The receptor set was obtained from a human donor with COVID-19, enrolled during active disease. The donor label of this sample is uncertain. Both conserved end residues are part of each CDR3. Fields, in order: clone size, D gene, CDR3 length, J gene, V gene, CDR3 DNA, CDR3 protein. The D gene is left open where the match is weak. Expanded clones get a size class; other rows say once, few or many, or leave the size out.

>.|TRBD1|15|TRBJ1-4|TRBV20-1
TGCAGTGCTAGTGGGGCTAGCCAGGGGGGCGAAAAACTGTTTTTT
CSASGASQGGEKLFF
>once|.|13|TRBJ2-7|TRBV6-5
TGTGCCAGCAGCGGGGGATTAGCTTACGAGCAGTACTTC
CASSGGLAYEQYF
>.|.|15|TRBJ2-1|TRBV28
TGTGCCAGCAGTTTAGGGGCCCGGAACCCGCGGGAGCAGTTCTTC
CASSLGARNPREQFF
>once|.|14|TRBJ2-5|TRBV5-1
TGCGCCAGCACGTCTGGGAGAAGCCAAGAGACCCAGTACTTC
CASTSGRSQETQYF
>.|TRBD2|17|TRBJ2-1|TRBV10-3
TGTGCCTCCAGGACTAGCGGGAGGGTCGGCTCCTACAATGAGCAGTTCTTC
CASRTSGRVGSYNEQFF
>once|.|16|TRBJ2-7|TRBV3-1/TRBV3-2
TGTGCCAGCAGCCAAGGTAGCGGCACTCCCCTCTACGAGCAGTACTTC
CASSQGSGTPLYEQYF
>.|.|18|TRBJ2-2|TRBV19
TGTGCCAGTAGTTCTTTAGAGGGCAGGGGTATTGACACCGGGGAGCTGTTTTTT
CASSSLEGRGIDTGELFF
>.|.|14|TRBJ1-6|TRBV2
TGTGCCAGCAATCCCCGTCGGGGTAATTCACCCCTCCACTTT
CASNPRRGNSPLHF
>.|TRBD1|15|TRBJ2-6|TRBV5-8
TGTGCCAGCAGCTCAGGGGGCTATGGGGCCAACGTCCTGACTTTC
CASSSGGYGANVLTF
>.|TRBD1|14|TRBJ2-7|TRBV5-6
TGTGCCAGCAGCCCCGGGACAGTTAACTACGAGCAGTACTTC
CASSPGTVNYEQYF
>.|.|16|TRBJ1-1|TRBV25-1
TGTGCCAGCAGTGAGGGGGGGGTGCGGGAGAACACTGAAGCTTTCTTT
CASSEGGVRENTEAFF
>.|.|12|TRBJ1-5|TRBV6-2/TRBV6-3
TGTGCCAGCAGCGCAGAATTCAAGCCCCAGCATTTT
CASSAEFKPQHF
>.|.|16|TRBJ1-2|TRBV9
TGTGCCAGCAGCGATGAACAGGGCCGGAACGTCTATGGCTACACCTTC
CASSDEQGRNVYGYTF
>.|.|15|TRBJ1-6|TRBV9
TGTGCCAGCAGCGTAGGGACTCCAGAAAATTCACCCCTCCACTTT
CASSVGTPENSPLHF
>.|TRBD1|14|TRBJ2-7|TRBV19
TGTGCCAGTAGTTTCCGACAGGGTTGGCACGAGCAGTACTTC
CASSFRQGWHEQYF
>.|TRBD1|15|TRBJ2-7|TRBV6-5
TGTGCCAGCAGTACCACAGGGGAAGGGACCTACGAGCAGTACTTC
CASSTTGEGTYEQYF